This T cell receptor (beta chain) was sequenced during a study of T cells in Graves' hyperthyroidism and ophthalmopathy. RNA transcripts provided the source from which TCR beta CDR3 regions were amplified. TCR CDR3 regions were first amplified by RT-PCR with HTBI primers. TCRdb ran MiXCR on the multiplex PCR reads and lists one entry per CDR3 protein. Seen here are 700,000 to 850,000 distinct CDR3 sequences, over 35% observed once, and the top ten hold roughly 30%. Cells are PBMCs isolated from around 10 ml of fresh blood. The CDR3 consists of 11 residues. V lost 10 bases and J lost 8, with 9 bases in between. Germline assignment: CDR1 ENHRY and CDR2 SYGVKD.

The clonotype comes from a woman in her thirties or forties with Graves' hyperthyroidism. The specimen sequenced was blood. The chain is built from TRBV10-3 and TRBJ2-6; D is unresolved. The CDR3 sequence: CATAKTNVLTF. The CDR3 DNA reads TGTGCCACCGCTAAAACCAACGTCCTGACTTTC.